A selection of T cell receptor beta chains follows, all from one sample in a study of blood T cell repertoires in COVID-19. TCRdb's copy holds only in-frame clones and misses some; the assay was immunoSEQ multiplex PCR. The sample includes around 170,000 clones, about 80% seen only once; the top ten take about an eighth. The sequencing input was peripheral blood. These receptors all come from a man between 65 and 79 years old who had recovered from COVID-19. CDR3s leave out the opening cysteine and the closing phenylalanine or tryptophan. Fields, in order: CDR3 length, V gene, J gene, CDR3 protein.

>13|TRBV3-1/TRBV3-2|TRBJ2-2
ASSHSAGDTGELF
>15|TRBV11-2|TRBJ1-2
ASSPRPGTQGHYGYT
>13|TRBV3-1/TRBV3-2|TRBJ2-2
ASSHRGGGTGELF
>14|TRBV3-1/TRBV3-2|TRBJ2-1
ASSQAGGGNYNEQF
>9|TRBV2|TRBJ1-6
ASSRDSPLH
>14|TRBV5-1|TRBJ2-1
ASSLGVLAGGNEQF
>15|TRBV7-3|TRBJ2-7
ASSLGAGDHRAYEQY
>9|TRBV20-1|TRBJ2-1
SASGQEVQF
>16|TRBV7-9|TRBJ2-1
ASSPSVRLAGLYNEQF
>12|TRBV27|TRBJ2-1
ASTIKGARGEQF
>15|TRBV23-1|TRBJ2-2
ASSQNLAVANTGELF
>10|TRBV6-1|TRBJ2-7
ASSSTGHEQY
>12|TRBV7-2|TRBJ1-4
ASSLQGTNEKLF
>17|TRBV5-6|TRBJ2-7
ASSLAGQGAGTRFHEQY
>13|TRBV5-5|TRBJ1-2
ASSLGQGGGYGYT
>15|TRBV24-1|TRBJ1-2
ATSDHRDRVCNYGYT
>18|TRBV23-1|TRBJ2-3
ASSPRTGGNLSRRTDTQY
>12|TRBV3-1/TRBV3-2|TRBJ1-2
ASSANRQDLCYT
>14|TRBV7-9|TRBJ2-1
ASSPASGSSYNEQF
>11|TRBV3-1/TRBV3-2|TRBJ1-1
ASSQDPSSKAF
>12|TRBV5-8|TRBJ1-6
ASSLGTVNSPLH
>13|TRBV7-2|TRBJ2-1
ASSQDRGTYNEQF
>17|TRBV5-1|TRBJ2-1
ASSLDPLGRGRAYNEQF
>14|TRBV6-5|TRBJ1-6
ASSYSGISYNSPLH
>12|TRBV6-2/TRBV6-3|TRBJ2-6
ASSSGAGANVLT
>12|TRBV27|TRBJ2-2
ASSPTGWAGELF
>12|TRBV7-9|TRBJ1-5
ASSLRGVNQPQH
>12|TRBV6-1|TRBJ2-7
ASSELSGSYEQY
>12|TRBV3-1/TRBV3-2|TRBJ1-1
ASSPSSRGTEAF
>12|TRBV7-2|TRBJ2-3
ASSLGHSTDTQY
>13|TRBV19|TRBJ2-7
ASSTSAKRSYEQY
>11|TRBV3-1/TRBV3-2|TRBJ1-5
ASSQLWSQPQH
>17|TRBV9|TRBJ2-2
ASSAHIPRDRGDTGELF
>13|TRBV9|TRBJ2-7
ASSRSGQGVDEQY
>16|TRBV18|TRBJ2-7
ASSPPGSGRSKSYEQY
>12|TRBV6-2/TRBV6-3|TRBJ2-1
ASSRGGSYNEQF